These 9 T cell receptor beta chains share one sample of origin, sequenced in a study of T cell responses to AZD1222 COVID-19 vaccine. Assay: immunoSEQ multiplex PCR; the TCRdb copy retains only in-frame clones and omits some. The sample lists some 170,000 clones; 85% to 90% were seen once. Sequencing was performed on peripheral blood, taken 28 days after the second dose of the MenACWY control vaccine. These receptors originate from an adult who received the MenACWY meningococcal vaccine as a control.

This chain connects TRBV30 to TRBJ2-7, with D perhaps matching TRBD1 (6 bases). V lost 5 bases and J 3 bases, leaving 11 bases between the germline ends. CDR3 size: 12 residues. Germline V lookup: CDR1 GTSNPN, CDR2 SVGIG (reference sequence). The CDR3 reads CAWGGGLYEQYF. In DNA, the CDR3 is TGTGCCTGGGGGGGCGGACTCTACGAGCAGTACTTC.

The chain uses TRBV5-4 and TRBJ2-1; the match to TRBD1 covers 7 bases. CDR3 length equals 15 residues. Losses at the gene ends were 4 bases for V and 4 bases for J; bases not matched to a gene: 8. CDR1 and CDR2 from the germline V gene are SGHNT and YYREEE (reference sequence). CDR3 sequence (DNA): TGTGCCAGCAGCGCCCGGGACAGAACTTACAATGAGCAGTTCTTC. Its protein product is CASSARDRTYNEQFF.

The J gene is TRBJ2-1, the V gene TRBV2, with 10 bases aligning to TRBD2. Per germline, CDR1 SNHLY and CDR2 FYNNEI. The CDR3 is 15 residues long. The junction had 5 bases not matched to a gene; V was cut back by 5 bases and J by 4 bases. The chain's CDR3 is CASSTLAGGYNEQFF. The CDR3, as DNA: TGTGCCAGCAGTACGTTAGCGGGAGGATACAATGAGCAGTTCTTC.

The rearrangement uses TRBV2 and TRBJ1-4; 7 bases align to TRBD1. There are 12 residues in the CDR3. J lost 7 bases, V lost 8 bases, and 4 bases had no gene match. Germline lookup yields CDR1 SNHLY and CDR2 FYNNEI. The CDR3 is CASRGQVEKLFF. CDR3 in DNA: TGTGCCAGCCGAGGACAGGTTGAAAAACTGTTTTTT.

A word on this clone: Germline and junction disagree at one end, which may indicate a read error. This chain connects TRBV18 to TRBJ2-2; 7 bases agree with TRBD1. There are 16 residues in the CDR3. Germline V gene data show CDR1 as KGHSH and CDR2 as LQKENI. As DNA, the CDR3 is TGTGCCAGCTCACCATTCGACAGGGCGACCACCGGGGAACTGTTTTTT. Translating gives CASSPFDRATTGELFF.

This chain uses TRBV7-2 with TRBJ1-1; D is perhaps TRBD1 (5 bases). Germline V gene data show CDR1 as SGHTA and CDR2 as FQGNSA. The V end was cut by 6 bases, the J end by 4 bases, with 9 bases between. This CDR3 has 12 amino acids. The CDR3 here is CASRPGGTEAFF. In nucleotides, the CDR3 is TGTGCCAGCAGGCCGGGGGGCACTGAAGCTTTCTTT.

The V and J genes are TRBV29-1 and TRBJ2-1; D unresolved. The V end lost 8 bases, the J end lost 1 base, and 9 bases lay between the germline ends. This CDR3 contains 12 residues. Germline V gene data show CDR1 as SQVTM and CDR2 as ANQGSEA. CDR3 amino acids: CSIILSYNEQFF. The CDR3 nucleotides are TGCAGCATCATTCTATCCTACAATGAGCAGTTCTTC.

V gene TRBV20-1 combines with J gene TRBJ2-7; D gene uncertain. Trimming shortened V by 2 bases and J by 3 bases, and 5 bases separated the two germline ends. The CDR3 length is 11 residues. Germline assignment: CDR1 DFQATT and CDR2 SNEGSKA (reference sequence). The CDR3 is CSARSYYEQYF. The CDR3 coding sequence is TGCAGTGCTAGAAGTTACTACGAGCAGTACTTC.

V and J are TRBV14 and TRBJ2-7; TRBD1 might be the D (6 bases). The length of the CDR3 is 12 residues. The V end lost 4 bases, the J end lost 7 bases, and 11 bases lay between the germline ends. Germline CDR1 SGHDN, CDR2 FVKESK. The CDR3 is CASSPTGWEQYF. CDR3 in DNA: TGTGCCAGCAGCCCAACAGGGTGGGAGCAGTACTTC.